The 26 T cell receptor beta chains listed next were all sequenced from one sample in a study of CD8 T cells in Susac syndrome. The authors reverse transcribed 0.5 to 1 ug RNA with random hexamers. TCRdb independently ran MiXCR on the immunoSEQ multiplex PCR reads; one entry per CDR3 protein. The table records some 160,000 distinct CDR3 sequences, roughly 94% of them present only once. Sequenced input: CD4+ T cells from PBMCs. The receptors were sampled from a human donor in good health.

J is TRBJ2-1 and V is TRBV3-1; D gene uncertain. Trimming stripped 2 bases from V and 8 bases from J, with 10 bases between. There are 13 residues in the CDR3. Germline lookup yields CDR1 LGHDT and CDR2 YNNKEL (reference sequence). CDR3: CASSQRLEHEQFF. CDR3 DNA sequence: TGTGCCAGCAGCCAAAGGCTAGAGCATGAGCAGTTCTTC.

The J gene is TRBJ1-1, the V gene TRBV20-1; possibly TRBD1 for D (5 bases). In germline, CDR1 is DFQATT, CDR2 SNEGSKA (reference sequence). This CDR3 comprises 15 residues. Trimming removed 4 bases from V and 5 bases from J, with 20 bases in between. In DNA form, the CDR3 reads TGCAGTGCTACTCCCCCGGGACCCACGGGAACTGAAGCTTTCTTT. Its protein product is CSATPPGPTGTEAFF.

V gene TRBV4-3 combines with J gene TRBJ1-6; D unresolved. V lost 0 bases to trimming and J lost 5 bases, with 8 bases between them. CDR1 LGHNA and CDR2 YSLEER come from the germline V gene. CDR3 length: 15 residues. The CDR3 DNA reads TGCGCCAGCAGCCAAGAGGGAAGGGATAATTCACCCCTCCACTTT. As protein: CASSQEGRDNSPLHF.

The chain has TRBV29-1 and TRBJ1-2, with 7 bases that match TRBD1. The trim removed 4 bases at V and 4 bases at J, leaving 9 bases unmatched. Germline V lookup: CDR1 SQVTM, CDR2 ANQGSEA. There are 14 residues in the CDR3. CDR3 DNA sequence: TGCAGCGTTGTTGCAGGGGGACCCTTCTATGGCTACACCTTC. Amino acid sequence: CSVVAGGPFYGYTF.

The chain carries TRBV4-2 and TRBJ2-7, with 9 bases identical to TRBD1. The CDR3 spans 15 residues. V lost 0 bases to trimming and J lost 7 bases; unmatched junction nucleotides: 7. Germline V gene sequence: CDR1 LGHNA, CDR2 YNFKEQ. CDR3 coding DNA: TGTGCCAGCAGCCAAGATCCCGGGACAGGGCGAGAGCAGTACTTC. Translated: CASSQDPGTGREQYF.

The chain's CDR3 is CASSLIAGEQFF. The CDR3 bases are TGCGCCAGCAGCTTGATAGCGGGTGAGCAGTTCTTC. The chain joins TRBV5-1 to TRBJ2-1; 7 nucleotides align to TRBD2. The ends lost 1 base at V and 9 bases at J; junction bases unmatched: 1. Germline CDR1 SGHRS, CDR2 YFSETQ. There are 12 residues in the CDR3.

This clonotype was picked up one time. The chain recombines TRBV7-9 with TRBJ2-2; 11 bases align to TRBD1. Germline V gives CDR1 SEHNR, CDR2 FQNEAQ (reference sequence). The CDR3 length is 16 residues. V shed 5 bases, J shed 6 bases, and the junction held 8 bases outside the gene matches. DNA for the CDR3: TGTGCCAGCAGCCTCTGGACAGGGGGCGCCCCCGGGGAGCTGTTTTTT. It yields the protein CASSLWTGGAPGELFF.

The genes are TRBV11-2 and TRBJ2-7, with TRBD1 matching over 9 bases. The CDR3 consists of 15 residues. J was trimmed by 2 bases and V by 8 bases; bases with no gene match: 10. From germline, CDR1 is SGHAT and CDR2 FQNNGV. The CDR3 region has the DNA TGTGCCAGCCGCAAACCGGGACAGGGCCCCTACGAGCAGTACTTC. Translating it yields CASRKPGQGPYEQYF.

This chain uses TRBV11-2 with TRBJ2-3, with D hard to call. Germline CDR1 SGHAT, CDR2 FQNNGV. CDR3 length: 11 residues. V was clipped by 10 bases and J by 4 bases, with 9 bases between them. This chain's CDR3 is CATVKADTQYF. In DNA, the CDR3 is TGTGCCACGGTCAAGGCAGATACGCAGTATTTT.

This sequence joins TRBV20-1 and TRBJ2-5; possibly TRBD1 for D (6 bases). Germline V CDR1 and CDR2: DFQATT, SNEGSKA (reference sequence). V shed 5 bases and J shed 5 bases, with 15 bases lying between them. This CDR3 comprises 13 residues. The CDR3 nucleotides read TGCAGTGCTCGTGGACAGATTATGGAGACCCAGTACTTC. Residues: CSARGQIMETQYF.

Here the CDR3 DNA reads TGCGCCAGCAGACATGGGGGCAGGGATCCAGGAAACACCATATATTTT. Residues: CASRHGGRDPGNTIYF. J is TRBJ1-3 and V is TRBV4-1, with D maybe TRBD1 (6 bases). V lost 6 bases, J lost 4 bases, and 19 bases lay in between. Germline V gene sequence: CDR1 MGHRA, CDR2 YSYEKL. This CDR3 is built from 16 residues.

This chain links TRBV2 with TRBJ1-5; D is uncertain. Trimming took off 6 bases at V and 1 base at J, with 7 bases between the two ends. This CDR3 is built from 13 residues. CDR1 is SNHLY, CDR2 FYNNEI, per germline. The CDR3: CASRGWSNQPQHF. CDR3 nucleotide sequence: TGTGCCAGCAGGGGATGGAGCAATCAGCCCCAGCATTTT.

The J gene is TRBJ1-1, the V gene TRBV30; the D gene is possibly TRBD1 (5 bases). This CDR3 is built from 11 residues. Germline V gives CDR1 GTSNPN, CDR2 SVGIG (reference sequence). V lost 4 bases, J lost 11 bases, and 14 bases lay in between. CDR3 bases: TGTGCCTGGACCCCGGGGCCCGGGGCTTTCTTT. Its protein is CAWTPGPGAFF.

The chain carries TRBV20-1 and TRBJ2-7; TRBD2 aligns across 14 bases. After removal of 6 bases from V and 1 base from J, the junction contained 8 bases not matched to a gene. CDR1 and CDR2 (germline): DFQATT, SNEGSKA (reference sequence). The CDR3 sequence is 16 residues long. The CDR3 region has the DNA TGCAGTGCGATCGCCGGGACTAGCGGGGGATCCTACGAGCAGTACTTC. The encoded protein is CSAIAGTSGGSYEQYF.

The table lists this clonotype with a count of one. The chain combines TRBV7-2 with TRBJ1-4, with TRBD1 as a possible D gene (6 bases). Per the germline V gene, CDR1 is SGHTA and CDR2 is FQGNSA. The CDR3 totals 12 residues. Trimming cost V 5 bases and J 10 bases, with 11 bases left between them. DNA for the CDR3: TGTGCCAGCAGCCCGGACAGTTCAAAACTGTTTTTT. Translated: CASSPDSSKLFF.

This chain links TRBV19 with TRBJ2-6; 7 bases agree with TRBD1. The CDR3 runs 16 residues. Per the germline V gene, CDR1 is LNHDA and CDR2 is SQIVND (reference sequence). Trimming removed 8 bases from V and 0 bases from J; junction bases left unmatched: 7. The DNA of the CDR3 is TGTGCCAGTCACCGAGGGACAGCCTCTGGGGCCAACGTCCTGACTTTC. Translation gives CASHRGTASGANVLTF.

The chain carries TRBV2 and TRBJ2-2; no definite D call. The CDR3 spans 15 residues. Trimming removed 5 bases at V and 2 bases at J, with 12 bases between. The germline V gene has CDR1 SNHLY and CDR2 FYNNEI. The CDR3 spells CASSLYGPNTGELFF. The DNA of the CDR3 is TGTGCCAGCAGTTTATACGGACCAAACACCGGGGAGCTGTTTTTT.

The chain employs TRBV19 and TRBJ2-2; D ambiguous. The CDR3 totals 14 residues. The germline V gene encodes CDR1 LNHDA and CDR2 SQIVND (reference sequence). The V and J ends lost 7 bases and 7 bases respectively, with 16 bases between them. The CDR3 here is CASIRTPGIGELFF. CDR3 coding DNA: TGTGCCAGTATCCGCACCCCAGGTATCGGGGAGCTGTTTTTT. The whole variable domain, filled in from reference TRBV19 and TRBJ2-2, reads DGGITQSPKYLFRKEGQNVTLSCEQNLNHDAMYWYRQDPGQGLRLIYYSQIVNDFQKGDIAEGYSVSREKKESFPLTVTSAQKNPTAFYLCASIRTPGIGELFFGEGSRLTVL.

CDR3 sequence: CASSQDPPSGSRIDEQYF. CDR3 coding DNA: TGCGCCAGCAGCCAAGATCCGCCTAGCGGGAGTAGGATCGACGAGCAGTACTTC. V gene TRBV4-1 combines with J gene TRBJ2-7; 10 bases are a match to TRBD2. V trimming: 0 bases; J trimming: 5 bases; junction bases outside the gene matches: 13. This CDR3 has 18 amino acids. Germline CDR1 is MGHRA and CDR2 is YSYEKL.

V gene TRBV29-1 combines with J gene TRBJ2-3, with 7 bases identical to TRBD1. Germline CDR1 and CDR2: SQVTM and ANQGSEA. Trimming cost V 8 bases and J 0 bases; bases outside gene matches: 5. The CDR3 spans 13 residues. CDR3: CSLRGRSTDTQYF. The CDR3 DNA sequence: TGCAGCCTCAGGGGGAGAAGCACAGATACGCAGTATTTT.

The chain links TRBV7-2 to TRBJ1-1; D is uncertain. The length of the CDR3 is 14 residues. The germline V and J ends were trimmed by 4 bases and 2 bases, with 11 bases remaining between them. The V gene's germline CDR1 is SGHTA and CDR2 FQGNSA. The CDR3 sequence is CASSYTGGNTEAFF. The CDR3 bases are TGTGCCAGCAGCTATACGGGCGGCAACACTGAAGCTTTCTTT.

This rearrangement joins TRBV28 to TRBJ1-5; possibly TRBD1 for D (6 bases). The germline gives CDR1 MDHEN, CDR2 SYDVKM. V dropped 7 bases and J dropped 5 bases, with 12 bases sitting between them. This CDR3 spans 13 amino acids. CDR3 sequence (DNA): TGTGCCAGCAAAACAGGGTCCGATCAGCCCCAGCATTTT. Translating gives CASKTGSDQPQHF.

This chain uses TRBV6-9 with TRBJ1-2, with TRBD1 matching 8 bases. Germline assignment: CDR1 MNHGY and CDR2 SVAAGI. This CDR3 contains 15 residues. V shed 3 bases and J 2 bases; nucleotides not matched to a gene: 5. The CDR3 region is CASSYRQGANYGYTF. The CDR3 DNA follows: TGTGCCAGCAGTTACAGGCAGGGGGCCAACTATGGCTACACCTTC.

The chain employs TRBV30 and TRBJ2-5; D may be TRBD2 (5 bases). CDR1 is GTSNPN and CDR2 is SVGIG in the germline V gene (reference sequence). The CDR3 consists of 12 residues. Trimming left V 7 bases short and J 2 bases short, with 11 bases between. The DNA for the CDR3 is TGTGCCTCCAGCCCGGGACAAGAGACCCAGTACTTC. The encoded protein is CASSPGQETQYF. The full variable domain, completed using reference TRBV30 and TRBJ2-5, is SQTIHQWPATLVQPVGSPLSLECTVEGTSNPNLYWYRQAAGRGLQLLFYSVGIGQISSEVPQNLSASRPQDRQFILSSKKLLLSDSGFYLCASSPGQETQYFGPGTRLLVL.

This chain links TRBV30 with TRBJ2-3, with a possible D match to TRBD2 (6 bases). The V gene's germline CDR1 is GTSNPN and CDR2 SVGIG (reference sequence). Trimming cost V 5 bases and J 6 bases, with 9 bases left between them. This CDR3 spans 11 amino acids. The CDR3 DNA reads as TGTGCCTGGGGGGGGATGGATACGCAGTATTTT. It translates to CAWGGMDTQYF.

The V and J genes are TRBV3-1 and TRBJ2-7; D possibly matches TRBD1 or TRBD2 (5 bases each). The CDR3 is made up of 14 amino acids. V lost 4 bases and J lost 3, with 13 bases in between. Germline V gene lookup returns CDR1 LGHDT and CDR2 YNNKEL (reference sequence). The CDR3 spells CASSRRGVVYEQYF. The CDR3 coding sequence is TGTGCCAGCAGCCGTCGGGGCGTTGTCTACGAGCAGTACTTC.